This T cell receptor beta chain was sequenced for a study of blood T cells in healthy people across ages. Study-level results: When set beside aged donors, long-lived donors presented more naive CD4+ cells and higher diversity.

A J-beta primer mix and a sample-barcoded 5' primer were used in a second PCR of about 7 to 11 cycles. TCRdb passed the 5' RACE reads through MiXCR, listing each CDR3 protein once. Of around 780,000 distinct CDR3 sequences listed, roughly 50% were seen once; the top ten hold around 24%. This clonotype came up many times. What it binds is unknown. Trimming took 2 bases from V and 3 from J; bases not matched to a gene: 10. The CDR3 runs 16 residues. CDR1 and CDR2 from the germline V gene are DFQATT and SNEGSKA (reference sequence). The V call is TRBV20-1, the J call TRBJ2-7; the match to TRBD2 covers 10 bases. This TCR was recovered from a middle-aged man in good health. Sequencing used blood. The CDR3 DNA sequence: TGCAGTGCTAGATCGGGAAGGACTAGCGGAAACTACGAGCAGTACTTC. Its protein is CSARSGRTSGNYEQYF.